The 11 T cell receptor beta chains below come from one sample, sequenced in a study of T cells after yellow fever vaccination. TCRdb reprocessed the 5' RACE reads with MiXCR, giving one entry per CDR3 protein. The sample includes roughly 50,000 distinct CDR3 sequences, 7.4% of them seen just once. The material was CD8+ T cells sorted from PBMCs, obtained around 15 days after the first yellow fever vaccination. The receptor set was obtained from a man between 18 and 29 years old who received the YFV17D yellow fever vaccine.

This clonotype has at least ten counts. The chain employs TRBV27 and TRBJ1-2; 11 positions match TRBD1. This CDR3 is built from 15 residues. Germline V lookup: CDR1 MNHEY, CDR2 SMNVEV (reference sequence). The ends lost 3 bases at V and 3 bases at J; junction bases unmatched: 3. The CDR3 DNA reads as TGTGCCAGCAGTTTTCAGGGACAGGGGGACTATGGCTACACCTTC. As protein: CASSFQGQGDYGYTF.

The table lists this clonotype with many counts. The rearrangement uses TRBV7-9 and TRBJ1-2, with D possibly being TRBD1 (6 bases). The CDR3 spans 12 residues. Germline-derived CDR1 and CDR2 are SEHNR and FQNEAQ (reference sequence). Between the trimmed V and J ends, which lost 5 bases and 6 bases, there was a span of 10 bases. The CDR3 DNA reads TGTGCCAGCAGCCCGACAGGACATGGCTACACCTTC. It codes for CASSPTGHGYTF.

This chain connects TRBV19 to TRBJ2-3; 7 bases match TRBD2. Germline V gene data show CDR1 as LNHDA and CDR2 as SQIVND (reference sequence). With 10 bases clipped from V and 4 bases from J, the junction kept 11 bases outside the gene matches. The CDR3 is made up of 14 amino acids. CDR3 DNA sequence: TGTGCCACCTCAGCGGGGCTGGGGGCAGATACGCAGTATTTT. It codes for CATSAGLGADTQYF.

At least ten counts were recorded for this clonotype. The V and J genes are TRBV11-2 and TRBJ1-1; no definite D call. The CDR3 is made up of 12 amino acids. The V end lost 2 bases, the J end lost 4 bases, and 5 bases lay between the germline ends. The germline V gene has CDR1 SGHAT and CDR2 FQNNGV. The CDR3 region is CASSLSGTEAFF. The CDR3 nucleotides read TGTGCCAGCAGCTTATCGGGCACTGAAGCTTTCTTT.

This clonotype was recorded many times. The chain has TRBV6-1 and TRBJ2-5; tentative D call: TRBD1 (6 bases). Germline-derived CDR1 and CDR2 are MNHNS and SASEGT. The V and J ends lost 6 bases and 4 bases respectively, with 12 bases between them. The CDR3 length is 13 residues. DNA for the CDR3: TGTGCCAGCAGGACAGGACAAGGAGAGACCCAGTACTTC. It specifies CASRTGQGETQYF.

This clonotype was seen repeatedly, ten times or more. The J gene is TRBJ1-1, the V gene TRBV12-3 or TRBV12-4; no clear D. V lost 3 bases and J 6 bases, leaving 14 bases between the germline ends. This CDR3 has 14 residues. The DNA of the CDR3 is TGTGCCAGCAGTTTTCCCCTCCCGGATCCTGAAGCTTTCTTT. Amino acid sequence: CASSFPLPDPEAFF.

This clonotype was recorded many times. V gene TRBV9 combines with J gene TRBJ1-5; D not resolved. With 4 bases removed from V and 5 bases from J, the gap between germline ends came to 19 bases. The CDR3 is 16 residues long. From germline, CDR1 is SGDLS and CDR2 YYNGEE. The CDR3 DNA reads TGTGCCAGCAGCCCCCGCGCAGATACGTATGATCAGCCCCAGCATTTT. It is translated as CASSPRADTYDQPQHF.

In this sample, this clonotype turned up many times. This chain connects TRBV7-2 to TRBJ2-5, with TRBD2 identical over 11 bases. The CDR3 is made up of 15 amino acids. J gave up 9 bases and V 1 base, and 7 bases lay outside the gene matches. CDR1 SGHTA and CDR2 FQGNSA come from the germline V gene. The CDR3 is CASSLGLAGPGAQYF. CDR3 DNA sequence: TGTGCCAGCAGCTTAGGACTAGCGGGGCCTGGGGCCCAGTACTTC.

CDR3 DNA: TGCGCCAGCACCCCCCGCAGTAATACGGATAATTACTATGGCTACACCTTC. Translated: CASTPRSNTDNYYGYTF. The genes are TRBV4-1 and TRBJ1-2; no definite D call. This CDR3 is 17 amino acids long. The V gene lost 7 bases and the J gene lost 3 bases, with 24 bases spanning the gap. The V gene's germline CDR1 is MGHRA and CDR2 YSYEKL.

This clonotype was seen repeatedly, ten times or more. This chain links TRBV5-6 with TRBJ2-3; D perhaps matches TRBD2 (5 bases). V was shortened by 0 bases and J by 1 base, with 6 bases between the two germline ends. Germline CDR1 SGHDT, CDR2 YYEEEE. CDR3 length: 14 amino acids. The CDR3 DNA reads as TGTGCCAGCAGCTTGGAGGAGGGCACAGATACGCAGTATTTT. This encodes CASSLEEGTDTQYF.

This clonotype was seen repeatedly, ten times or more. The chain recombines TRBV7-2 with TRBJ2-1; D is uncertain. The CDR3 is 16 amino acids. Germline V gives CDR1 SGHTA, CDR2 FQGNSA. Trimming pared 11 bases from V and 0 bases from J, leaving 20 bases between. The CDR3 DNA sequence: TGTGCCTCCGGTACCTTGGGCCTGAGCTCCTACAATGAGCAGTTCTTC. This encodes CASGTLGLSSYNEQFF.